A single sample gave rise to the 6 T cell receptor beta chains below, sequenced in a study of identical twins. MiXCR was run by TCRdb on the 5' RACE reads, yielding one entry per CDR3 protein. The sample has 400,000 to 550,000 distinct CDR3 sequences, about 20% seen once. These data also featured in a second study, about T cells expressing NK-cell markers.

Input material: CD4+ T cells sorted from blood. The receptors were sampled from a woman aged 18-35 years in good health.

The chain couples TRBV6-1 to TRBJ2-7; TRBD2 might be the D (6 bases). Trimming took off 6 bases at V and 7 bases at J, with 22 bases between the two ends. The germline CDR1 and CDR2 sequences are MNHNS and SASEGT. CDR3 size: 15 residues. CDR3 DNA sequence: TGTGCCAGCAGGCAGAGCGGTCTTCACGCGGGGGAGCAGTACTTC. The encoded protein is CASRQSGLHAGEQYF.

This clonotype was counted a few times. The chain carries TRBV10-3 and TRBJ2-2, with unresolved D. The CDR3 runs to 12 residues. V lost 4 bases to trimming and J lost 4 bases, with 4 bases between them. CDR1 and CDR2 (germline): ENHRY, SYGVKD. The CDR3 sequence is CAISGSTGELFF. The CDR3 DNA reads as TGTGCCATCAGTGGCTCCACCGGGGAGCTGTTTTTT.

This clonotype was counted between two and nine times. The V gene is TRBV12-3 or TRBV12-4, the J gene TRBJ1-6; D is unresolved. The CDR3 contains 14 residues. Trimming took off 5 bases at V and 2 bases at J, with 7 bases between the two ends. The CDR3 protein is CASSRLTYNSPLHF. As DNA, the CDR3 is TGTGCCAGCAGTCGACTGACCTATAATTCACCCCTCCACTTT.

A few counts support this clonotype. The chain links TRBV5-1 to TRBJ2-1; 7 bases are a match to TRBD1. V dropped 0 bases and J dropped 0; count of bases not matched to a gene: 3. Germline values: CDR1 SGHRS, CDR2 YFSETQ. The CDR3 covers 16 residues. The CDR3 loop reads CASSLVGTASYNEQFF. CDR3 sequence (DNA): TGCGCCAGCAGCTTGGTAGGGACAGCCTCCTACAATGAGCAGTTCTTC.

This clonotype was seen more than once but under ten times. The CDR3 sequence: CASSPDILAKNIQYF. For the CDR3, the DNA is TGTGCCAGCAGCCCCGACATTCTAGCCAAAAACATTCAGTACTTC. The chain joins TRBV7-9 to TRBJ2-4; no reliable D call. The CDR3 runs 15 residues. V dropped 5 bases and J dropped 0 bases, with 11 bases sitting between them. CDR1 and CDR2 (germline): SEHNR, FQNEAQ (reference sequence).

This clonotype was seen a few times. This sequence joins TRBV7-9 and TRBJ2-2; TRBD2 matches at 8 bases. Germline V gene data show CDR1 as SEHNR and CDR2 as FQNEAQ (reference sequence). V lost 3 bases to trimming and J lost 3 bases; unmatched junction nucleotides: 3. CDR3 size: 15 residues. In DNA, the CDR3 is TGTGCCAGCAGCTTGGCTAGCGGGTACACCGGGGAGCTGTTTTTT. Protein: CASSLASGYTGELFF.